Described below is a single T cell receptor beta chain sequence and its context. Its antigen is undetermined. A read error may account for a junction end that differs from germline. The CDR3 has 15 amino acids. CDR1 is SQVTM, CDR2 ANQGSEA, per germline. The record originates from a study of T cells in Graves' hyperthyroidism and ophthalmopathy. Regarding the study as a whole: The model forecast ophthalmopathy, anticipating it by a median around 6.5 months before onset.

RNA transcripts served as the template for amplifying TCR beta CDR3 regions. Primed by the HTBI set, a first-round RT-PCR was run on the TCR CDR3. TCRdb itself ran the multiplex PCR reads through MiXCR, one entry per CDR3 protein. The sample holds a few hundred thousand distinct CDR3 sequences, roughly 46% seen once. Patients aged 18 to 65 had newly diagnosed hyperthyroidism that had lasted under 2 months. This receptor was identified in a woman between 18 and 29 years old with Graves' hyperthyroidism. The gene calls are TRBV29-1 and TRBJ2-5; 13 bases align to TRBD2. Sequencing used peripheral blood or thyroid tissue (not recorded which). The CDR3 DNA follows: TGCAGCGTTGGGGGGGGACTAGCGGGACAAGAGACCCGGTACTTC. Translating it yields CSVGGGLAGQETRYF.